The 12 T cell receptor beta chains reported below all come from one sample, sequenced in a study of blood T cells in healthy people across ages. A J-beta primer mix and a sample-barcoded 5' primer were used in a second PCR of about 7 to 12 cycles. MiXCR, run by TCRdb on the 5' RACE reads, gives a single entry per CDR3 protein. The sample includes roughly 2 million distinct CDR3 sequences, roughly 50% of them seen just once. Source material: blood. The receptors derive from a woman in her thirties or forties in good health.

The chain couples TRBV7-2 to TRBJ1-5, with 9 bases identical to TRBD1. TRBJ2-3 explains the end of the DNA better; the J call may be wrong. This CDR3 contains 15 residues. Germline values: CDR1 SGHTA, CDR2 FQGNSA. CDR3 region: CASSMGQGLRQPQYF. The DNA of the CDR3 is TGTGCCAGCAGCATGGGACAGGGACTTCGCCAGCCCCAGTATTTT.

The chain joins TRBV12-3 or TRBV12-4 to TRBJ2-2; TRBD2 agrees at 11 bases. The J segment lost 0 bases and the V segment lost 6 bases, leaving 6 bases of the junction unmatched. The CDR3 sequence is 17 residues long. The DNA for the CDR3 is TGTGCCAGCAGCAATAGCGGGGGGGCCGCGAACACCGGGGAGCTGTTTTTT. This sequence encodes CASSNSGGAANTGELFF.

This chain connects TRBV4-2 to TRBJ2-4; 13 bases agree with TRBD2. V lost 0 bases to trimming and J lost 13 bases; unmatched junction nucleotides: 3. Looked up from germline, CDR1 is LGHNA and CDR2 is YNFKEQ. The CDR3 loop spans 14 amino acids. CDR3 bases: TGTGCCAGCAGCCAAGAGACTAGCGGGGGGCAGCAGTACTTC. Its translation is CASSQETSGGQQYF.

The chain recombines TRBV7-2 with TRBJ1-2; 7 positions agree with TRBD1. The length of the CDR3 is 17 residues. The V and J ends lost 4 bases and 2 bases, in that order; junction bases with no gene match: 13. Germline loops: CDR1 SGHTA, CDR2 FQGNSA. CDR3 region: CASSSPTTGILNYGYTF. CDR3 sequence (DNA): TGTGCCAGCAGCTCACCCACGACAGGGATCTTAAACTATGGCTACACCTTC.

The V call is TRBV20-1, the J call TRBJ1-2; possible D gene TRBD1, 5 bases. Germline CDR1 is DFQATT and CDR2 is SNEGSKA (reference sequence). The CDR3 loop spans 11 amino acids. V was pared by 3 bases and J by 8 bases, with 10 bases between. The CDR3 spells CSASHRDGYTF. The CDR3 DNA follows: TGCAGTGCTAGCCATAGGGACGGCTACACCTTC.

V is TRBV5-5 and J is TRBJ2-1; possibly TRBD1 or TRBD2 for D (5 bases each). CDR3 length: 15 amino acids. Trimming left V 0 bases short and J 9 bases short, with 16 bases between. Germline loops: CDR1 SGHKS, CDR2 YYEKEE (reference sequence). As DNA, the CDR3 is TGTGCCAGCAGCTTGGCCGGGGCCCACGAGGCTGAGCAGTTCTTC. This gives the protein CASSLAGAHEAEQFF.

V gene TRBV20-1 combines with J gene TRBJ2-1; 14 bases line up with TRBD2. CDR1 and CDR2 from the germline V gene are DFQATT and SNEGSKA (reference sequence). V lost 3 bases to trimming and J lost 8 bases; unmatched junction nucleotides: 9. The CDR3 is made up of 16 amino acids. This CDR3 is CSASTSTSGGAHEQFF. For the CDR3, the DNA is TGCAGTGCTAGTACATCGACTAGCGGGGGGGCCCATGAGCAGTTCTTC.

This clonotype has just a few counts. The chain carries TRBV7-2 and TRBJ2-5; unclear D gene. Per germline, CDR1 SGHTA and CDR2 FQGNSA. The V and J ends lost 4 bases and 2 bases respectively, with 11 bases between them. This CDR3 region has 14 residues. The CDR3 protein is CASSSYQDQETQYF. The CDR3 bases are TGTGCCAGCAGCTCATATCAGGATCAAGAGACCCAGTACTTC.

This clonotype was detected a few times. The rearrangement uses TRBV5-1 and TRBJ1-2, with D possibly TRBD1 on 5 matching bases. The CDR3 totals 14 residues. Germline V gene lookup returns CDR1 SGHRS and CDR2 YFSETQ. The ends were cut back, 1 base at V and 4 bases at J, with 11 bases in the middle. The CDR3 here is CASSLWDCCYGYTF. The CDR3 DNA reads TGCGCCAGCAGCTTGTGGGACTGCTGCTATGGCTACACCTTC.

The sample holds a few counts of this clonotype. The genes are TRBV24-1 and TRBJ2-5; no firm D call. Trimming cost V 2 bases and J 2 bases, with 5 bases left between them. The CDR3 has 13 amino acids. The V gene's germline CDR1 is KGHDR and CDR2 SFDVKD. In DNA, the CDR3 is TGTGCCACCAGTGATTACGATCAAGAGACCCAGTACTTC. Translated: CATSDYDQETQYF.

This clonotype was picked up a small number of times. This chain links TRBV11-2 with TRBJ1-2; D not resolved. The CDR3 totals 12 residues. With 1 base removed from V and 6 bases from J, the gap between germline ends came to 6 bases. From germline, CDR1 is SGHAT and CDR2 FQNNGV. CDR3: CASSLAPHGYTF. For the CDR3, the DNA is TGTGCCAGCAGCTTAGCTCCCCATGGCTACACCTTC. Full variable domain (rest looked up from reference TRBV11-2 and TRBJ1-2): EAGVAQSPRYKIIEKRQSVAFWCNPISGHATLYWYQQILGQGPKLLIQFQNNGVVDDSQLPKDRFSAERLKGVDSTLKIQPAKLEDSAVYLCASSLAPHGYTFGSGTRLTVV.

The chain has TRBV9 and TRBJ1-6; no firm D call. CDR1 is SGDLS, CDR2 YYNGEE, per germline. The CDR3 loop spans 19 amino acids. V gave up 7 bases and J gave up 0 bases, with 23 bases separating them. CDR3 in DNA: TGTGCCAGCTTAAGACCAGAATTCAGAATTAGCTCCTATAATTCACCCCTCCACTTT. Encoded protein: CASLRPEFRISSYNSPLHF.